Shown below are 2 T cell receptor beta chains from a single sample sequenced in a study of response to subunit inactivated influenza vaccine. Using its own MiXCR run on the RT-PCR reads, TCRdb lists one record per CDR3 protein. The sample holds hundreds of thousands of distinct CDR3 sequences, roughly 8.2% seen once. The sample in question was PBMCs from blood, obtained less than 30 months after vaccination. All receptors derive from a man in his fifties or sixties who received an inactivated influenza vaccine.

This chain links TRBV11-2 with TRBJ2-1; D unclear. With 3 bases removed from V and 0 bases from J, the gap between germline ends came to 12 bases. This CDR3 is 16 amino acids long. Germline-derived CDR1 and CDR2 are SGHAT and FQNNGV. The CDR3, as DNA: TGTGCCAGCAGCTTCGACGGATCCAACTCCTACAATGAGCAGTTCTTC. Translating it yields CASSFDGSNSYNEQFF.

This clonotype was recorded at least ten times. The V and J genes are TRBV28 and TRBJ1-1; D perhaps matches TRBD1 (6 bases). The CDR3 is 14 amino acids. Germline-derived CDR1 and CDR2 are MDHEN and SYDVKM. Trimming removed 3 bases at V and 6 bases at J, with 14 bases between. The CDR3 protein is CASSLGGGRAEAFF. CDR3 nucleotide sequence: TGTGCCAGCAGTTTGGGGGGCGGGCGTGCTGAAGCTTTCTTT.